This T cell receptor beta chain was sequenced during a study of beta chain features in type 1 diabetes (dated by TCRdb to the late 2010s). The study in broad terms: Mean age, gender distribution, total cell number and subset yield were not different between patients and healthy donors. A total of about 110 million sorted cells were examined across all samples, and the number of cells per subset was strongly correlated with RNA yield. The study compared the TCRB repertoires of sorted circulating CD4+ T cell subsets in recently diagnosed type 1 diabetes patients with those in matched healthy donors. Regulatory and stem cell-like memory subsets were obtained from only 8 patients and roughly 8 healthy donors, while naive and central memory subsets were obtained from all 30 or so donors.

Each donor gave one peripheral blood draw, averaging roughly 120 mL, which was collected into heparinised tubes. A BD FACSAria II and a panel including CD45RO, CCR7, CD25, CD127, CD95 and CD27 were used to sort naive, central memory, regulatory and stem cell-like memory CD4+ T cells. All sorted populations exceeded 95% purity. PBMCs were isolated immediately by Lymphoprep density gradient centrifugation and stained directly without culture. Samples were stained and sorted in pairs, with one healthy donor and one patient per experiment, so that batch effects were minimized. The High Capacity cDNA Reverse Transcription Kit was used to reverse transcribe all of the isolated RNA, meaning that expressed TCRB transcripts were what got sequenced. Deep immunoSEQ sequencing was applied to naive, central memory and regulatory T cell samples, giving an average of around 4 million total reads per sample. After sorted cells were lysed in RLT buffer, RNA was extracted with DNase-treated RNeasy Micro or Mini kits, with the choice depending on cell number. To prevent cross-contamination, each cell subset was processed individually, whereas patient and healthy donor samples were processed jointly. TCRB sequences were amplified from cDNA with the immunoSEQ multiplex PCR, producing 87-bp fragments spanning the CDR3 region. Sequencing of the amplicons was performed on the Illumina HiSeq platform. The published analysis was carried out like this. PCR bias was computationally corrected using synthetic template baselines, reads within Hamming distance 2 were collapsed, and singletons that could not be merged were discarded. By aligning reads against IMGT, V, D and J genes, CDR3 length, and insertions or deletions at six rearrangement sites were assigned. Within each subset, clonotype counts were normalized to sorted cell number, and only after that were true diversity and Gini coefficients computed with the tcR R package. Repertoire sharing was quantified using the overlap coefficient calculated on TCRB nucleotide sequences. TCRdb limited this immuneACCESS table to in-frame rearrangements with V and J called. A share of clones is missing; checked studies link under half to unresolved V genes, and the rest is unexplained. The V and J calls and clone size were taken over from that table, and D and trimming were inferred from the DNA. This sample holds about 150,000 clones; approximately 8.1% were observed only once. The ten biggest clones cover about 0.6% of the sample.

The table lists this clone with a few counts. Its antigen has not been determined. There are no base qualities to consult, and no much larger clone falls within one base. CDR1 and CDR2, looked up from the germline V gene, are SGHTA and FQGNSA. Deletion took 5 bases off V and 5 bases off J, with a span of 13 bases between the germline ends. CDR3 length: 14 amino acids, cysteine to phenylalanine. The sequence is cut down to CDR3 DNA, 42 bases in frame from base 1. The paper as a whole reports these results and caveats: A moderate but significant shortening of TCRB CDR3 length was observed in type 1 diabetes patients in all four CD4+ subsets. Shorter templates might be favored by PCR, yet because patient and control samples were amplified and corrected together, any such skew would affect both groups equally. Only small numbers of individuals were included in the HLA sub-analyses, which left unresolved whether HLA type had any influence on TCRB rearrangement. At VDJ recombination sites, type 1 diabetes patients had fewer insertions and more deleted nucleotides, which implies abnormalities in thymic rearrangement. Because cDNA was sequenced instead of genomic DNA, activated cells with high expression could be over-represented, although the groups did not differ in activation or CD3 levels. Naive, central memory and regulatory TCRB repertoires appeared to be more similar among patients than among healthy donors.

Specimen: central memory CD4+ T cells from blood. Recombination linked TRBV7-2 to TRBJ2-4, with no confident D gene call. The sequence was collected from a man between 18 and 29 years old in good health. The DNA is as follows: TGTGCCAGCAGCATTACAGTTGCCCAAAACATTCAGTACTTC. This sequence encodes CASSITVAQNIQYF.